This T cell receptor (beta chain) was documented in a study of blood T cells in healthy people across ages. Germline lookup yields CDR1 DFQATT and CDR2 SNEGSKA (reference sequence). V gave up 1 base and J gave up 8 bases, with 12 bases separating them. The CDR3 sequence is 13 residues long. A second PCR, run for about 6 to 12 cycles, used a sample-barcoded 5' primer plus a J-beta primer mix. No fewer than 2.5 million CDR3-containing paired-end reads came from each sample. TCRdb ran MiXCR on the 5' RACE reads and lists one entry per CDR3 protein. The sample holds about 970,000 distinct CDR3 sequences, about 51% seen once. Study results and caveats: It was the long-lived donors that had more naive CD4+ cells and higher diversity than aged donors.

In this sample, this clonotype turned up once. Its specificity is unknown. The source is a woman in her sixties or seventies in good health. Sequenced material: blood. The V and J genes are TRBV20-1 and TRBJ2-1; no firm D call. The CDR3 reads CSARVPGIHEQFF. The DNA of the CDR3 is TGCAGTGCTAGAGTACCAGGCATCCATGAGCAGTTCTTC.